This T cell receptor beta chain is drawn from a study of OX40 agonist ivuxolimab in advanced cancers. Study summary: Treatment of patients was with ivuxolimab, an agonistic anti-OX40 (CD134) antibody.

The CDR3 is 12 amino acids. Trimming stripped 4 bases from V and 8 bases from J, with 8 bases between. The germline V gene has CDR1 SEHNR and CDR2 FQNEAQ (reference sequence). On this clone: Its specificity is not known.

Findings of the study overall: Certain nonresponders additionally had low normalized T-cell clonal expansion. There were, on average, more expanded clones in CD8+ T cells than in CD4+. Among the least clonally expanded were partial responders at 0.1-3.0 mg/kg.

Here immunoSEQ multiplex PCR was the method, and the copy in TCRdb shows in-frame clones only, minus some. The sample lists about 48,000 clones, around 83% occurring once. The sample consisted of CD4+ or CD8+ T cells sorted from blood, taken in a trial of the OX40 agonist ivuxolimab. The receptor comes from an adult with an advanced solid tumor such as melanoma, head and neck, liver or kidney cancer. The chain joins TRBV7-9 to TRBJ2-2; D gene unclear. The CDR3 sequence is CASSSSWGELFF. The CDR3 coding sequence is TGTGCCAGCAGCTCCTCTTGGGGGGAGCTGTTTTTT.